This T cell receptor beta chain appears in the sequencing data of a study of cytomegalovirus exposure and HLA in healthy donors. General observations from the study: The listing of 150 to 200 TCR beta chains classed them as cytomegalovirus-associated. There were a few CMV-associated chains whose specificity for CMV antigens was confirmed in vitro.

Here immunoSEQ multiplex PCR was the method, and the copy in TCRdb shows in-frame clones only, minus some. The table shows some 310,000 clones, with 88% occurring only once. Notes on this clone: Its antigen is unknown.

Trimming at V came to 0 bases and at J to 5 bases, leaving 0 bases not matched to a gene. The CDR3 extends over 15 amino acids. Germline V gene sequence: CDR1 MNHEY, CDR2 SVGAGI. The chain links TRBV6-5 to TRBJ1-6; TRBD1 matches 8 bases. Material for sequencing was PBMCs. The sequence was obtained from a man aged 25 to 40 in good health and CMV-seronegative. DNA for the CDR3: TGTGCCAGCAGTTACTCGGGACAGGATAATTCACCCCTCCACTTT. Its translation: CASSYSGQDNSPLHF.